This T cell receptor (beta chain) stems from a study of OX40 agonist ivuxolimab in advanced cancers. Study context: Cancers in dose escalation were hepatocellular, melanoma, renal cell and head and neck. Age averaged around 60 years (range about 20 to 80), and roughly 80% were male.

Regarding this clone: Its antigen is unidentified.

Study-level findings and limits: Among the least clonally expanded were partial responders at 0.1-3.0 mg/kg.

The CDR3 extends over 14 amino acids. CDR1 is ENHRY, CDR2 SYGVKD, per germline. Losses at the gene ends were 6 bases for V and 1 base for J; bases not matched to a gene: 4. TCRdb keeps only in-frame clones here, not all; method: immunoSEQ multiplex PCR. The data hold about 80,000 clones, with roughly nine tenths observed a single time. The sequence came from an adult with an advanced solid tumor such as melanoma, head and neck, liver or kidney cancer. Sequences were derived from CD4+ or CD8+ T cells sorted from blood, sampled in a trial of the OX40 agonist ivuxolimab. This sequence joins TRBV10-3 and TRBJ2-5; 8 bases are shared with TRBD1. CDR3 loop: CAISKGTGQETQYF. The CDR3 coding sequence is TGTGCCATCAGCAAGGGGACAGGCCAAGAGACCCAGTACTTC.